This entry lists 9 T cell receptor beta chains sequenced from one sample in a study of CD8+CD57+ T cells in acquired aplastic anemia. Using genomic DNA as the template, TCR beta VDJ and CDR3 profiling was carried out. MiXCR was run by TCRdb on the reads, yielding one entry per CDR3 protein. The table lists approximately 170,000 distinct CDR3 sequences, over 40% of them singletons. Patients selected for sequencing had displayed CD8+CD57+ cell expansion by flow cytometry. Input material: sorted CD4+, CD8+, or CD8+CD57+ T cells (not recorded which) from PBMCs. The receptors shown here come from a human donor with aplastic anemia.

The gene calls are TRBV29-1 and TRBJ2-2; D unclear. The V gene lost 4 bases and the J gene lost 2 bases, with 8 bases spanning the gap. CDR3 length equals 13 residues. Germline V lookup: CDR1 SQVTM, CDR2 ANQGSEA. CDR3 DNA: TGCAGCGTTGCGGTAGCTAACACCGGGGAGCTGTTTTTT. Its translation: CSVAVANTGELFF.

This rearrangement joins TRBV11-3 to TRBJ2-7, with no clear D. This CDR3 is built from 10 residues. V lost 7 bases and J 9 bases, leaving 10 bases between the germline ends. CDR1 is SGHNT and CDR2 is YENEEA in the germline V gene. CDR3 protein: CASTPERQYF. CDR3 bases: TGTGCCAGCACCCCCGAGCGGCAGTACTTC.

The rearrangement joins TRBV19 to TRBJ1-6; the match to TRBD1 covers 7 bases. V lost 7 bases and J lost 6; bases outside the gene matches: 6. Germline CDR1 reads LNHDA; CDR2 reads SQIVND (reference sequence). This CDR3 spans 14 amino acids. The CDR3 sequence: CASKTGTANSPLHF. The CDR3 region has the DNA TGTGCCAGTAAGACCGGGACAGCTAATTCACCCCTCCACTTT.

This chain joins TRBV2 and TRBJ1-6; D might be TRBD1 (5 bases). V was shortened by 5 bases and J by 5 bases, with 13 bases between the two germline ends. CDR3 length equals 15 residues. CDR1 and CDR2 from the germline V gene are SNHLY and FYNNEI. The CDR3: CASSKHDSNNSPLHF. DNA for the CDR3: TGTGCCAGCAGTAAACACGACAGTAATAATTCACCCCTCCACTTT.

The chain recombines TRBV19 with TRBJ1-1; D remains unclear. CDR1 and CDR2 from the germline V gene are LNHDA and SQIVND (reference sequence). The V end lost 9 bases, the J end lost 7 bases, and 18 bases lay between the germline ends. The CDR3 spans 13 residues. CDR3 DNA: TGTGCCAGCAGTTACCCTCCAGACAATGAAGCTTTCTTT. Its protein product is CASSYPPDNEAFF.

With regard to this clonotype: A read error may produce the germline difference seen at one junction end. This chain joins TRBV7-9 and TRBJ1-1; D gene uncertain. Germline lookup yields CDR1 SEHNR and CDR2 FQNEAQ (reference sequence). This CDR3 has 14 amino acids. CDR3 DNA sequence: TGTGCCCGCAGCTCCAAGTCGGGGAGGACTGAAGCTTTCTTT. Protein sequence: CARSSKSGRTEAFF.

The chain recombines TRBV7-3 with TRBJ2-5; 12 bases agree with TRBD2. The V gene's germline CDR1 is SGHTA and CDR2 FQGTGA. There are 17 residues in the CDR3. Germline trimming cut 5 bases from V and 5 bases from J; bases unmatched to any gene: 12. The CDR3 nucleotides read TGTGCCAGCAGCATCTGGACTAGCGGGGCCGCTGGTGAGACCCAGTACTTC. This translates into CASSIWTSGAAGETQYF.

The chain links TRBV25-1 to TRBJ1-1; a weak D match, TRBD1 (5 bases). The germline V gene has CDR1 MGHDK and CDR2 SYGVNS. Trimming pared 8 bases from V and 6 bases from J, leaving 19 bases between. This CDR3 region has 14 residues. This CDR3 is CASRSLGALPEAFF. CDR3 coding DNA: TGTGCCAGCCGCAGCCTTGGGGCGCTCCCTGAAGCTTTCTTT.

The CDR3 DNA follows: TGTGCCATCAGTCATCCGGGACAGGGGCAAGCTGAAGCTTTCTTT. This sequence encodes CAISHPGQGQAEAFF. The rearrangement links TRBV10-3 to TRBJ1-1, with 10 bases lining up with TRBD1. The V gene's germline CDR1 is ENHRY and CDR2 SYGVKD. Trimming took 5 bases from V and 6 from J; bases not matched to a gene: 9. The CDR3 is 15 residues long.